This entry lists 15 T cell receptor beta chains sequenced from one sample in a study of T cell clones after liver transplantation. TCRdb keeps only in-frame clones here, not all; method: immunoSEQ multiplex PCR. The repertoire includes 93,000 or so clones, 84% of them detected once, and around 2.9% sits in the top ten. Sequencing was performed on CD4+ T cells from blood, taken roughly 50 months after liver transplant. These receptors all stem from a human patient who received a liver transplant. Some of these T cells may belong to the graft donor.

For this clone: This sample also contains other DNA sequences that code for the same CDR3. The CDR3 DNA reads as TGTGCCAGCAGCTTCGGCGACACCACCGGGGAGCTGTTTTTT. Translation: CASSFGDTTGELFF. The V call is TRBV7-3, the J call TRBJ2-2; D gene unclear. CDR3 size: 14 residues. The ends were cut back, 3 bases at V and 4 bases at J, with 9 bases in the middle. Germline lookup yields CDR1 SGHTA and CDR2 FQGTGA.

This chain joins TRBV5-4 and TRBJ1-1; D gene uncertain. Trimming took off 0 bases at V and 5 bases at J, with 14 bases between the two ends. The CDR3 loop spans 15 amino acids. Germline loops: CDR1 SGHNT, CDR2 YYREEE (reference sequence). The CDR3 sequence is CASSLGGPSGTEAFF. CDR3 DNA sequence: TGTGCCAGCAGCTTGGGAGGACCTAGTGGTACTGAAGCTTTCTTT.

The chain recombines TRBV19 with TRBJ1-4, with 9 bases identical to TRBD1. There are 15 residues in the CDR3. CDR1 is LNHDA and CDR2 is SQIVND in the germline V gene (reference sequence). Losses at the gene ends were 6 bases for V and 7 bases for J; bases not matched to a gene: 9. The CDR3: CASSPQGAEGEKLFF. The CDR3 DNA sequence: TGTGCCAGTAGCCCACAGGGGGCGGAAGGTGAAAAACTGTTTTTT.

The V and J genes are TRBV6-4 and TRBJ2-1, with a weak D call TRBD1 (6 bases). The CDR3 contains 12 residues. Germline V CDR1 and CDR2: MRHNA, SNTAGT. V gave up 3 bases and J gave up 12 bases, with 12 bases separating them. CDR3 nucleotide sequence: TGTGCCAGCAGTGAACAGGGCGAAGTGCAGTTCTTC. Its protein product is CASSEQGEVQFF.

DNA for the CDR3: TGTGCCAGCAGCTTCGCAGGTAGCAATCAGCCCCAGCATTTT. Protein: CASSFAGSNQPQHF. The chain has TRBV7-8 and TRBJ1-5; D gene uncertain. Germline lookup yields CDR1 SGHVS and CDR2 FQNEAQ. The CDR3 covers 14 residues. Trimming removed 3 bases at V and 0 bases at J, with 6 bases between.

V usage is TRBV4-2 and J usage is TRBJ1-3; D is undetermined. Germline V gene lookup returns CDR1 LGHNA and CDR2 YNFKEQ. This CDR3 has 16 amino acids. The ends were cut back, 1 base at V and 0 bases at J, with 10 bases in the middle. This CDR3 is CASSQVGLNSGNTIYF. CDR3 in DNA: TGTGCCAGCAGCCAAGTTGGTCTTAACTCTGGAAACACCATATATTTT.

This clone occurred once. The CDR3 DNA reads TGTGCCAGCAGCCCACAGCGTTCAGTTCGTGAAGCTTTCTTT. This translates into CASSPQRSVREAFF. The gene calls are TRBV11-2 and TRBJ1-1; D is uncertain. The V and J ends lost 5 bases and 7 bases respectively, with 17 bases between them. This CDR3 comprises 14 residues. Per the germline V gene, CDR1 is SGHAT and CDR2 is FQNNGV.

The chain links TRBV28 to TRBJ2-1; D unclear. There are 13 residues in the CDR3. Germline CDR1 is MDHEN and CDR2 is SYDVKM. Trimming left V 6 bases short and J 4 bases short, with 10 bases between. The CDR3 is CASRTAAYNEQFF. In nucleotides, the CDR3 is TGTGCCAGCAGGACGGCGGCTTACAATGAGCAGTTCTTC.

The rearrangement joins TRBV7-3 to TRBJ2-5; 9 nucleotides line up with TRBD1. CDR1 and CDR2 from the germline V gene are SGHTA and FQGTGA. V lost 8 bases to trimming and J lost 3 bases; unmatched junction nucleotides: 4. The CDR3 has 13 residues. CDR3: CASGRDREETQYF. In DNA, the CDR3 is TGTGCCAGCGGCCGGGACAGGGAAGAGACCCAGTACTTC.

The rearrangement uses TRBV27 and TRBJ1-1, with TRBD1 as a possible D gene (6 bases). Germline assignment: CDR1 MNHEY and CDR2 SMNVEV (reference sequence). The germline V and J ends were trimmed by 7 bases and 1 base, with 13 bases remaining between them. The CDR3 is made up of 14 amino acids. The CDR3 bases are TGTGCCAGCACTTCACAGGGTGGGAACACTGAAGCTTTCTTT. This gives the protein CASTSQGGNTEAFF.

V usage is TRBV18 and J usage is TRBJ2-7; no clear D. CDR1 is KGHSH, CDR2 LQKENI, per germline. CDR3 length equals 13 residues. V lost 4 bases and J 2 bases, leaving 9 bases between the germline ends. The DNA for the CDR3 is TGTGCCAGCTCACTCACTGACACCTACGAGCAGTACTTC. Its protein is CASSLTDTYEQYF.

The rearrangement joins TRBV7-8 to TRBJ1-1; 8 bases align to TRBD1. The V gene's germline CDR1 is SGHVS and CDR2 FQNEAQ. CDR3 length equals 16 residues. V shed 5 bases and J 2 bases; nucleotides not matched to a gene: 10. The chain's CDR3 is CASSQGRGQVNTEAFF. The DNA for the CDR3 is TGTGCCAGCAGCCAAGGCAGGGGGCAAGTAAACACTGAAGCTTTCTTT.

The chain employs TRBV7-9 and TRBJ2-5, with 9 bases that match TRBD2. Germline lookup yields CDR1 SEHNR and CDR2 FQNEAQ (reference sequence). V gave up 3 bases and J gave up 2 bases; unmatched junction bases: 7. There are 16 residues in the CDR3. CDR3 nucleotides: TGTGCCAGCAGCTTCGGGCTAGCGGGGACTCAAGAGACCCAGTACTTC. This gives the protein CASSFGLAGTQETQYF.

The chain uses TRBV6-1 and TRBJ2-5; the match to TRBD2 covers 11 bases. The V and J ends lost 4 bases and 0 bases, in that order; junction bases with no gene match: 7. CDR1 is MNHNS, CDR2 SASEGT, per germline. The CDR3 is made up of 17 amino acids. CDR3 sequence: CASSVSGGARNQETQYF. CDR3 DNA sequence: TGTGCCAGCAGTGTTAGCGGGGGGGCAAGAAACCAAGAGACCCAGTACTTC.

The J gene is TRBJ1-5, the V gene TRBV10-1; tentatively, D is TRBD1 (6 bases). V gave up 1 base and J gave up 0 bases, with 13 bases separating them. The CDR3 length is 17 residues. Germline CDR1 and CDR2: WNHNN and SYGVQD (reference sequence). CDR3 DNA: TGCGCCAGCAGTGAGTGGTCGGGGGGCCATAGCAATCAGCCCCAGCATTTT. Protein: CASSEWSGGHSNQPQHF.